This T cell receptor beta chain derives from a study of T cell responses to AZD1222 COVID-19 vaccine. The study's findings and limits: Regions 160-218 and 743-854 dominated among vaccine-associated CD4 TCRs spanning spike. Donors in the cohort were predominantly white British and more often female, and clonal diversity was possibly underestimated.

V was clipped by 2 bases and J by 7 bases, with 10 bases between them. The CDR3 runs 13 residues. Germline V gene lookup returns CDR1 SGHRS and CDR2 YFSETQ. On this clone: The antigen is not known.

Method: immunoSEQ multiplex PCR; TCRdb's copy keeps in-frame clones and lacks some. The sample includes under 150,000 clones, about 88% of them seen just once. The chain is built from TRBV5-1 and TRBJ2-1; D may be TRBD2 (5 bases). The receptor's source is an adult in good health. The source was peripheral blood, collected on day 0 of MenACWY control vaccination. The CDR3 DNA follows: TGCGCCAGCAGCTTCGGACTGCCAAATGAGCAGTTCTTC. It encodes CASSFGLPNEQFF. The full variable domain, in which reference TRBV5-1 and TRBJ2-1 provide the parts outside the CDR3, is KAGVTQTPRYLIKTRGQQVTLSCSPISGHRSVSWYQQTPGQGLQFLFEYFSETQRNKGNFPGRFSGRQFSNSRSEMNVSTLELGDSALYLCASSFGLPNEQFFGPGTRLTVL.